This TCR beta chain appears in the sequencing data of a study of T cell responses to AZD1222 COVID-19 vaccine (dated by TCRdb to about 2021). Some background on the complete study: A total of over 230 trial participants underwent TCR sequencing, of whom around 210 had received two doses of AZD1222 and some 26 had received two doses of the MenACWY control vaccine. Trial participants were enrolled by age into subgroups of 18-55, 56-69 and 70-plus years, and around 150, 28 and 57 TCR-sequenced participants, respectively, were included in these subgroups. General conclusions and limits of the study: Nearly half of unique spike-specific TCRs reportedly recognized epitopes outside regions mutated in the B.1.351 and B.1.1.7 variants. Conclusions about previously exposed vaccinees are limited, since just six AZD1222 recipients were seropositive for SARS-CoV-2 at baseline. Participants were mostly white British and included more females than males, and it was suggested by the authors that clonal diversity may have been underestimated. The 56-69-year group was small, and its depth increase did not reach significance, likely because of low power. Vaccine-associated CD4 TCRs spanned the whole spike protein, with dominant responses in regions 160-218 and 743-854. Spike-specific TCR breadth and depth rose significantly after two AZD1222 doses compared with day 0 and with MenACWY recipients. Because no samples from the day 14 peak response were available, repertoires could be characterized only after the peak T cell response.

The germline V gene encodes CDR1 MNHNS and CDR2 SASEGT. From V the trimming removes 3 bases and from J it removes 0 bases, while the gene matches leave 10 bases of the junction unaccounted for. The CDR3 starts with the cysteine, ends with the phenylalanine, and has 19 residues. Only CDR3 DNA is held: 57 bases, read in frame from base 1. Details on this clone: The target of this receptor is not known. No much larger clone is present one base from it, and per-base qualities are unavailable.

The sample's time point label, in plain terms: about 28 days (+/-7) after the second vaccine dose. Explained via the paper, the treatment or condition label denotes: meningococcal conjugate vaccine given as trial control. Samples from vaccinated people were obtained from the UK trials COV001 and COV002, which included a single-blind randomized controlled phase 2/3 trial of AZD1222 (ChAdOx1 nCoV-19) in healthy adults. Trial participant PBMC samples were collected at day 0 and day 28 after the second dose for TCRbeta chain sequencing. The CDR3 regions of human TCRbeta chains were analyzed by immunosequencing. The authors processed their data as follows. Repertoire TCRs were matched against a reference library of SARS-CoV-2-specific TCRs generated with the MIRA antigen-specificity platform. Breadth was defined as the fraction of unique TCRs that were SARS-CoV-2-associated, and depth was defined as the fraction of total T cells that were SARS-CoV-2-associated. Using the MIRA data, each spike-specific TCR was assigned both to the spike region to which the TCR was reactive and to a CD4 or CD8 class. Log10-transformed breadth and depth values were compared by one-way ANOVA with Sidak's multiple comparisons tests. This is the immuneACCESS table as TCRdb keeps it, with only in-frame sequences that have V and J called. A part of the clones is gone; compared with another copy, unresolved V genes explain less than half, and the rest is unexplained. V and J calls and clone size are given by that table; D and trimming were obtained from the DNA. Present in this sample are around 150,000 clones, about 90% of which were seen just once. Roughly 7.6% of the sample is in the top ten clones.

Rearrangement joined TRBV6-1 to TRBJ2-2, with 10 central nucleotides matching TRBD1. The starting material was peripheral blood, obtained 28 days after the second dose of the MenACWY control vaccine. The origin of this receptor is an adult who received the MenACWY meningococcal vaccine as a control. The nucleotide sequence is given as TGTGCCAGCAGTGAGCCGGGACAGGGGACTCCCCCGAACACCGGGGAGCTGTTTTTT. The resulting protein is CASSEPGQGTPPNTGELFF.